Listed below are T cell receptor beta chains from one sample, sequenced in a study of identical twins. TCRdb called the 5' RACE reads again in MiXCR, with one record for every CDR3 protein. Altogether hundreds of thousands of distinct CDR3 sequences are present, around 20% being singletons, with the ten largest covering approximately 0.52%. These data were also filed under a second study, of yellow fever vaccine responses in identical twins.

Sequenced sample: CD4+ T cells sorted from blood. Receptors were obtained from a woman aged 18 to 35 in good health. Both conserved end residues are part of each CDR3. Fields, in order: clone size, J gene, D gene, V gene, CDR3 protein, CDR3 DNA. The D gene is left open where the match is weak. The listing skips clone size in some rows; elsewhere it reads once, few, many or a size class.

abundance: NA; j_gene: TRBJ2-5; d_gene: NA; v_gene: TRBV5-8; CDR3aa: CASSLATARIETQYF; CDR3nt: TGTGCCAGCAGCTTGGCCACGGCCCGGATAGAGACCCAGTACTTC
abundance: few; j_gene: TRBJ2-1; d_gene: NA; v_gene: TRBV12-3/TRBV12-4; CDR3aa: CASSLRLSSYNEQFF; CDR3nt: TGTGCCAGCAGTCTCCGACTGAGCTCCTACAATGAGCAGTTCTTC
abundance: few; j_gene: TRBJ2-1; d_gene: NA; v_gene: TRBV10-1; CDR3aa: CASSERAGSYNEQFF; CDR3nt: TGCGCCAGCAGTGAGCGGGCAGGGTCCTACAATGAGCAGTTCTTC
abundance: NA; j_gene: TRBJ2-6; d_gene: TRBD2; v_gene: TRBV11-2; CDR3aa: CASSFRRGAMFSGANVLTF; CDR3nt: TGTGCCAGCAGCTTCAGGCGGGGGGCCATGTTCTCTGGGGCCAACGTCCTGACTTTC
abundance: few; j_gene: TRBJ2-1; d_gene: NA; v_gene: TRBV12-3/TRBV12-4; CDR3aa: CASSLTGDSGEQFF; CDR3nt: TGTGCCAGCAGTTTGACGGGAGATTCAGGCGAGCAGTTCTTC
abundance: NA; j_gene: TRBJ2-4; d_gene: NA; v_gene: TRBV7-2; CDR3aa: CASSLEGSYIQYF; CDR3nt: TGTGCCAGCAGCTTAGAAGGCTCGTACATTCAGTACTTC
abundance: few; j_gene: TRBJ2-1; d_gene: NA; v_gene: TRBV20-1; CDR3aa: CSAKGGDFPSYNEQFF; CDR3nt: TGCAGTGCAAAGGGGGGAGATTTCCCCTCCTACAATGAGCAGTTCTTC
abundance: few; j_gene: TRBJ2-1; d_gene: NA; v_gene: TRBV6-1; CDR3aa: CASSEPGRNYNEQFF; CDR3nt: TGTGCCAGCAGTGAACCGGGACGGAACTACAATGAGCAGTTCTTC
abundance: once; j_gene: TRBJ2-2; d_gene: NA; v_gene: TRBV11-2; CDR3aa: CASSSARRQSLGELFF; CDR3nt: TGTGCCAGCAGCTCCGCCCGCAGGCAGTCGCTGGGGGAGCTGTTTTTT
abundance: NA; j_gene: TRBJ2-2; d_gene: NA; v_gene: TRBV11-3; CDR3aa: CASSGVYTGELFF; CDR3nt: TGTGCCAGCAGCGGGGTATACACCGGGGAGCTGTTTTTT
abundance: NA; j_gene: TRBJ2-7; d_gene: TRBD1; v_gene: TRBV3-1; CDR3aa: CASSHYGGQGYEQYF; CDR3nt: TGTGCCAGCAGCCACTATGGGGGACAGGGTTACGAGCAGTACTTC
abundance: NA; j_gene: TRBJ1-2; d_gene: NA; v_gene: TRBV24-1; CDR3aa: CATSDTVNYGYTF; CDR3nt: TGTGCCACCAGTGATACAGTCAACTATGGCTACACCTTC
abundance: few; j_gene: TRBJ2-1; d_gene: TRBD2; v_gene: TRBV11-1; CDR3aa: CASSHKGLAGGGEQFF; CDR3nt: TGTGCCAGCAGTCATAAGGGACTAGCGGGGGGCGGTGAGCAGTTCTTC
abundance: NA; j_gene: TRBJ2-7; d_gene: TRBD2; v_gene: TRBV7-9; CDR3aa: CASSLGASGREYEQYF; CDR3nt: TGTGCCAGCAGCTTAGGTGCTAGCGGGAGGGAATACGAGCAGTACTTC
abundance: NA; j_gene: TRBJ2-2; d_gene: TRBD1; v_gene: TRBV20-1; CDR3aa: CSAREQGYTGELFF; CDR3nt: TGCAGTGCTAGAGAACAGGGGTACACCGGGGAGCTGTTTTTT
abundance: NA; j_gene: TRBJ2-3; d_gene: NA; v_gene: TRBV5-4; CDR3aa: CASSGGGQRTDTQYF; CDR3nt: TGTGCCAGCAGCGGGGGGGGACAGAGGACAGATACGCAGTATTTT
abundance: few; j_gene: TRBJ2-3; d_gene: NA; v_gene: TRBV10-3; CDR3aa: CAISESRVSDTQYF; CDR3nt: TGTGCCATCAGTGAGTCGAGAGTTTCAGATACGCAGTATTTT
abundance: NA; j_gene: TRBJ2-5; d_gene: NA; v_gene: TRBV5-1; CDR3aa: CASIDPKLGETQYF; CDR3nt: TGCGCCAGCATCGATCCGAAGCTTGGAGAGACCCAGTACTTC
abundance: few; j_gene: TRBJ2-5; d_gene: NA; v_gene: TRBV6-6; CDR3aa: CASSYYGETQYF; CDR3nt: TGTGCCAGCAGTTACTACGGAGAGACCCAGTACTTC
abundance: few; j_gene: TRBJ2-1; d_gene: TRBD1; v_gene: TRBV18; CDR3aa: CASSPWTGPIPDNEQFF; CDR3nt: TGTGCCAGCTCACCATGGACAGGGCCGATTCCCGACAATGAGCAGTTCTTC
abundance: few; j_gene: TRBJ2-1; d_gene: TRBD2; v_gene: TRBV20-1; CDR3aa: CSARDRLAGSSYNEQFF; CDR3nt: TGCAGTGCTAGAGATCGACTAGCGGGAAGCTCCTACAATGAGCAGTTCTTC
abundance: few; j_gene: TRBJ1-1; d_gene: NA; v_gene: TRBV10-3; CDR3aa: CAISKDEVFEAFF; CDR3nt: TGTGCCATCAGTAAAGACGAGGTTTTCGAAGCTTTCTTT
abundance: few; j_gene: TRBJ2-3; d_gene: NA; v_gene: TRBV20-1; CDR3aa: CSARSLPSAPSISTDTQYF; CDR3nt: TGCAGTGCTCGCTCACTCCCCTCGGCCCCTAGCATCTCCACAGATACGCAGTATTTT
abundance: many; j_gene: TRBJ1-2; d_gene: NA; v_gene: TRBV12-3/TRBV12-4; CDR3aa: CASSLSAGAGNGYTF; CDR3nt: TGTGCCAGCAGTTTATCTGCAGGGGCGGGCAATGGCTACACCTTC
abundance: few; j_gene: TRBJ2-6; d_gene: NA; v_gene: TRBV6-5; CDR3aa: CASSYLSSGANVLTF; CDR3nt: TGTGCCAGCAGTTACCTAAGCTCTGGGGCCAACGTCCTGACTTTC
abundance: NA; j_gene: TRBJ2-7; d_gene: NA; v_gene: TRBV11-3; CDR3aa: CASSHGATYEQYF; CDR3nt: TGTGCCAGCAGCCACGGAGCCACCTACGAGCAGTACTTC
abundance: NA; j_gene: TRBJ2-5; d_gene: NA; v_gene: TRBV29-1; CDR3aa: CSVQGGGRQETQYF; CDR3nt: TGCAGCGTTCAAGGAGGGGGTAGGCAAGAGACCCAGTACTTC
abundance: NA; j_gene: TRBJ1-6; d_gene: NA; v_gene: TRBV3-1; CDR3aa: CASSPWDGNNSPLHF; CDR3nt: TGTGCCAGCAGCCCCTGGGACGGAAATAATTCACCCCTCCACTTT
abundance: few; j_gene: TRBJ2-2; d_gene: NA; v_gene: TRBV24-1; CDR3aa: CATMLGDANTGELFF; CDR3nt: TGTGCCACCATGCTCGGGGACGCGAACACCGGGGAGCTGTTTTTT
abundance: few; j_gene: TRBJ2-3; d_gene: TRBD2; v_gene: TRBV10-3; CDR3aa: CAIARTGGGGTDTQYF; CDR3nt: TGTGCCATTGCCCGCACCGGCGGGGGTGGGACAGATACGCAGTATTTT
abundance: few; j_gene: TRBJ2-4; d_gene: NA; v_gene: TRBV28; CDR3aa: CASSPHRGLAKNIQYF; CDR3nt: TGTGCCAGCAGTCCCCACAGGGGACTAGCCAAAAACATTCAGTACTTC
abundance: NA; j_gene: TRBJ2-1; d_gene: NA; v_gene: TRBV25-1; CDR3aa: CASSGRLEPEFF; CDR3nt: TGTGCCAGCAGTGGAAGGTTGGAGCCCGAGTTCTTC
abundance: few; j_gene: TRBJ2-7; d_gene: TRBD2; v_gene: TRBV12-3/TRBV12-4; CDR3aa: CASSSPGLVYEQYF; CDR3nt: TGTGCCAGCTCGAGCCCGGGACTAGTCTACGAGCAGTACTTC
abundance: NA; j_gene: TRBJ2-5; d_gene: TRBD1; v_gene: TRBV29-1; CDR3aa: CSGDPPTGTGKETQYF; CDR3nt: TGCAGCGGGGACCCCCCGACCGGGACAGGGAAAGAGACCCAGTACTTC
abundance: few; j_gene: TRBJ2-7; d_gene: TRBD2; v_gene: TRBV5-6; CDR3aa: CASSWTSGFPYEQYF; CDR3nt: TGTGCCAGCAGTTGGACTAGCGGTTTTCCCTACGAGCAGTACTTC
abundance: NA; j_gene: TRBJ1-4; d_gene: NA; v_gene: TRBV7-8; CDR3aa: CASSSMGGLKLFF; CDR3nt: TGTGCCAGCAGTTCTATGGGAGGGTTGAAACTGTTTTTT
abundance: many; j_gene: TRBJ2-3; d_gene: NA; v_gene: TRBV5-1; CDR3aa: CASSLVRGGTQYF; CDR3nt: TGCGCCAGCAGCTTGGTTCGGGGTGGCACGCAGTATTTT
abundance: NA; j_gene: TRBJ1-3; d_gene: NA; v_gene: TRBV20-1; CDR3aa: CSARDSDGNTIYF; CDR3nt: TGCAGTGCTAGAGACAGTGACGGAAACACCATATATTTT
abundance: few; j_gene: TRBJ1-2; d_gene: NA; v_gene: TRBV11-1; CDR3aa: CASSLNSQGLSNYGYTF; CDR3nt: TGTGCCAGCAGCTTAAATTCCCAGGGCCTTTCTAACTATGGCTACACCTTC
abundance: NA; j_gene: TRBJ2-2; d_gene: NA; v_gene: TRBV19; CDR3aa: CATARRSPNTGELFF; CDR3nt: TGTGCCACAGCCCGAAGAAGTCCGAACACCGGGGAGCTGTTTTTT
abundance: NA; j_gene: TRBJ2-1; d_gene: NA; v_gene: TRBV29-1; CDR3aa: CSVVRTTPMGEQFF; CDR3nt: TGCAGCGTGGTCAGGACTACTCCCATGGGTGAGCAGTTCTTC
abundance: few; j_gene: TRBJ2-1; d_gene: NA; v_gene: TRBV6-1; CDR3aa: CASSTPRGYAYNEQFF; CDR3nt: TGTGCCAGCAGTACCCCTCGGGGGTACGCCTACAATGAGCAGTTCTTC
abundance: NA; j_gene: TRBJ2-3; d_gene: TRBD2; v_gene: TRBV12-3/TRBV12-4; CDR3aa: CASSASGRYTDTQYF; CDR3nt: TGTGCCAGCAGTGCTAGCGGGAGGTACACAGATACGCAGTATTTT
abundance: many; j_gene: TRBJ1-6; d_gene: NA; v_gene: TRBV12-3/TRBV12-4; CDR3aa: CASSFQSNSPLHF; CDR3nt: TGTGCCAGCAGCTTCCAGAGCAATTCACCCCTCCACTTT
abundance: few; j_gene: TRBJ2-1; d_gene: TRBD1; v_gene: TRBV29-1; CDR3aa: CSVPGGAGGYEQFF; CDR3nt: TGCAGCGTCCCCGGGGGTGCAGGGGGCTATGAGCAGTTCTTC
abundance: NA; j_gene: TRBJ2-1; d_gene: NA; v_gene: TRBV6-1; CDR3aa: CASRPGLLYNEQFF; CDR3nt: TGTGCCAGCAGACCCGGACTGCTCTACAATGAGCAGTTCTTC
abundance: many; j_gene: TRBJ1-2; d_gene: TRBD1; v_gene: TRBV5-1; CDR3aa: CASNLDRGYGYTF; CDR3nt: TGCGCCAGCAACCTCGACAGGGGCTATGGCTACACCTTC
abundance: few; j_gene: TRBJ2-3; d_gene: NA; v_gene: TRBV21-1; CDR3aa: CASSNPKLAECTDTQYF; CDR3nt: TGTGCCAGCAGCAATCCCAAACTAGCGGAGTGCACAGATACGCAGTATTTT
abundance: NA; j_gene: TRBJ2-1; d_gene: NA; v_gene: TRBV7-9; CDR3aa: CASSPLGEHEQFF; CDR3nt: TGTGCCAGCAGCCCGTTGGGCGAACACGAGCAGTTCTTC
abundance: few; j_gene: TRBJ2-1; d_gene: NA; v_gene: TRBV7-2; CDR3aa: CASSAQAGWGPYNEQFF; CDR3nt: TGTGCCAGCAGCGCCCAGGCAGGCTGGGGGCCTTACAATGAGCAGTTCTTC